Sequencing of this T cell receptor (beta chain) was carried out in a study of OX40 agonist ivuxolimab in advanced cancers. Study-level background: With ivuxolimab, an agonistic anti-OX40 (CD134) antibody, patients were treated. A history of anti-PD-1, anti-PD-L1 or anti-CTLA-4 therapy was acceptable, and approximately 40% had some. In three patients, partial responses were observed, one with hepatocellular carcinoma and two with cutaneous melanoma.

The CDR3 loop spans 15 amino acids. V lost 3 bases and J 5 bases, leaving 18 bases between the germline ends. Germline-derived CDR1 and CDR2 are SGHNT and YYREEE (reference sequence). Measured with immunoSEQ multiplex PCR; TCRdb has only the in-frame clones, and not every one. In the table there are tens of thousands of clones, nearly 90% of which are singletons. The genes are TRBV5-4 and TRBJ2-7; tentative D call: TRBD1 (7 bases). The specimen was CD4+ or CD8+ T cells sorted from blood, collected in a trial of the OX40 agonist ivuxolimab. The clonotype comes from an adult with an advanced solid tumor such as melanoma, head and neck, liver or kidney cancer. CDR3 protein: CASSYTGAGGNEQYF. The CDR3, as DNA: TGTGCCAGCAGCTACACAGGGGCGGGCGGGAACGAGCAGTACTTC.